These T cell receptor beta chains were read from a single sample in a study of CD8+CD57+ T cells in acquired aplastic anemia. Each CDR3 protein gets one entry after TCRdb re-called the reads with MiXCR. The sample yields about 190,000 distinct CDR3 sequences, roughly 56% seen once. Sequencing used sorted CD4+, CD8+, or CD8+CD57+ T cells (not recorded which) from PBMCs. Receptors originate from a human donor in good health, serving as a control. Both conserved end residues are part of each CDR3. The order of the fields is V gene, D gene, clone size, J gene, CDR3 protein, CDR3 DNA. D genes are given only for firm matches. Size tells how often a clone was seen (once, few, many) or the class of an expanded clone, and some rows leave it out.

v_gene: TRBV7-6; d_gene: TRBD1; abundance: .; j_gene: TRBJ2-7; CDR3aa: CASSFGTGAYEQYF; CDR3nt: TGTGCCAGCAGCTTCGGGACAGGGGCCTACGAGCAGTACTTC
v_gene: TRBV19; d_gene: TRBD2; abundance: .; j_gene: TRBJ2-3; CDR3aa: CASSGREGRTLRADTQYF; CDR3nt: TGTGCCAGTAGTGGGAGGGAGGGACGGACCCTACGTGCAGATACGCAGTATTTT
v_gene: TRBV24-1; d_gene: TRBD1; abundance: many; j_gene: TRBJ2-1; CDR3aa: CATSGQSKTGTTTYSYNEQFF; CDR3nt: TGTGCCACCAGTGGCCAATCCAAGACAGGGACAACTACCTACAGCTACAATGAGCAGTTCTTC
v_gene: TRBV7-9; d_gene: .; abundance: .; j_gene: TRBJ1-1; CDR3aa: CASSLRQANTEAFF; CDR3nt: TGTGCCAGCAGCCTAAGACAAGCTAACACTGAAGCTTTCTTT
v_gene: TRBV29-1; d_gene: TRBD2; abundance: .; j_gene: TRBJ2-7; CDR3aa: CSVEGEGSYEQYF; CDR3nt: TGCAGCGTTGAGGGGGAGGGATCCTACGAGCAGTACTTC
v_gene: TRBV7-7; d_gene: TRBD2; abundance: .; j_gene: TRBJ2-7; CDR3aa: CASIPGTSSYEQYF; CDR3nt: TGTGCTAGCATCCCCGGGACTAGCTCCTACGAGCAGTACTTC
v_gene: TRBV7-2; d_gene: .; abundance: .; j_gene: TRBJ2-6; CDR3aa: CASSPGHAGANVLTF; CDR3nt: TGTGCCAGCAGCCCTGGACATGCTGGGGCCAACGTCCTGACTTTC
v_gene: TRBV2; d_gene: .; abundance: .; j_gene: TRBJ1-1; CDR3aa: CASMMNTEAFF; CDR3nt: TGTGCCAGCATGATGAACACTGAAGCTTTCTTT
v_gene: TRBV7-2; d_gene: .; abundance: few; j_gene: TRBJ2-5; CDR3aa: CASSLAGRGHQETQYF; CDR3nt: TGTGCCAGCAGCTTAGCGGGCCGGGGGCACCAAGAGACCCAGTACTTC
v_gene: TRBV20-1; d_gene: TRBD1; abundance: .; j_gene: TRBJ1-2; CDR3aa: CSARTGQTGYTF; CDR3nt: TGCAGTGCTAGGACAGGGCAAACTGGCTACACCTTC
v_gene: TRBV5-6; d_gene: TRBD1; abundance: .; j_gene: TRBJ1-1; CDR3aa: CASSSRDRGWTEAFF; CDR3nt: TGTGCCAGCAGCTCCCGGGACAGGGGGTGGACTGAAGCTTTCTTT
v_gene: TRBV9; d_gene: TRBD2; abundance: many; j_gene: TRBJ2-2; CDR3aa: CASSAASGGATLAGELFF; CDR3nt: TGTGCCAGCAGCGCAGCTAGCGGGGGGGCCACTCTAGCCGGGGAGCTGTTTTTT
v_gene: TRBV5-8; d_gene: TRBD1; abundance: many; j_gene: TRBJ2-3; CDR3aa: CASSWGQGSPDTQYF; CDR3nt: TGTGCCAGCAGCTGGGGACAGGGATCCCCAGATACGCAGTATTTT
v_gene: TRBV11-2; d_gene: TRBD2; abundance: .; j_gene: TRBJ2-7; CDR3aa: CASSLVSLAGSEQYF; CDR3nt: TGTGCCAGCAGCTTAGTGAGCCTAGCGGGGTCCGAGCAGTACTTC
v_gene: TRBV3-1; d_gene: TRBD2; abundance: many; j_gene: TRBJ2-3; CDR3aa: CASTSPGLGPDTQYF; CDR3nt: TGTGCCAGCACGAGCCCGGGACTAGGCCCAGATACGCAGTATTTT
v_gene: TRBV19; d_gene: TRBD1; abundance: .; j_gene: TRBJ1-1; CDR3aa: CASSTQRQGSTEAFF; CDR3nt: TGTGCCAGTAGTACCCAAAGACAGGGAAGCACTGAAGCTTTCTTT
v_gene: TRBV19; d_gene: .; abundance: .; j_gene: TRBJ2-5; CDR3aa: CASSWGPGETQYF; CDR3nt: TGTGCCAGTAGTTGGGGGCCTGGAGAGACCCAGTACTTC